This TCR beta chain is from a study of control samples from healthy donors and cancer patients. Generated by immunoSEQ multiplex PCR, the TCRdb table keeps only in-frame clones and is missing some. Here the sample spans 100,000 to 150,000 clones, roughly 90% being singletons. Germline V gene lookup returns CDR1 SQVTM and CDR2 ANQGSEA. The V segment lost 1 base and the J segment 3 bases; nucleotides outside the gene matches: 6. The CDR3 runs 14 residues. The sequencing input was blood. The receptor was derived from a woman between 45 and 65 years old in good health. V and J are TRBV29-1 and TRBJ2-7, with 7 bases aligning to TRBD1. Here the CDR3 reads CSVEGLGGLYEQYF. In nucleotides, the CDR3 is TGCAGCGTTGAAGGTCTAGGGGGCCTCTACGAGCAGTACTTC.